This T cell receptor (beta chain) appears in the sequencing data of a study of blood T cell repertoires in COVID-19. Assay: immunoSEQ multiplex PCR; the TCRdb copy retains only in-frame clones and omits some. The table lists about 260,000 clones, approximately 90% of them singletons. CDR1 is SGDLS and CDR2 is YYNGEE in the germline V gene. The CDR3 runs 15 residues. The V call is TRBV9, the J call TRBJ1-1; TRBD1 aligns across 11 bases. The material sequenced was peripheral blood. The TCR originated in a woman aged 40 to 50 with acute or convalescent COVID-19. The CDR3 region is CATHPQGQGDTEAFF. The CDR3 bases are TGTGCTACCCACCCCCAGGGACAGGGGGACACTGAAGCTTTCTTT.